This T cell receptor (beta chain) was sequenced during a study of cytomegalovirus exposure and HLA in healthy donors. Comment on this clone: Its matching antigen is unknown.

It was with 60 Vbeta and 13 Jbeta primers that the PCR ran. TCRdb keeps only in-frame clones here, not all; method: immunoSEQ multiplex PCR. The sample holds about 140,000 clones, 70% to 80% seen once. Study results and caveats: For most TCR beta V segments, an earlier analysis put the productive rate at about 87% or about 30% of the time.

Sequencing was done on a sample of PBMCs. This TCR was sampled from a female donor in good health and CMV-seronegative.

The CDR3 reads CASSPNSNQPQHF. CDR3 in DNA: TGTGCCAGCAGCCCCAATAGCAATCAGCCCCAGCATTTT. The V and J genes are TRBV9 and TRBJ1-5; D is unclear. This CDR3 is 13 amino acids long. Trimming stripped 4 bases from V and 0 bases from J, with 5 bases between. From germline, CDR1 is SGDLS and CDR2 YYNGEE.